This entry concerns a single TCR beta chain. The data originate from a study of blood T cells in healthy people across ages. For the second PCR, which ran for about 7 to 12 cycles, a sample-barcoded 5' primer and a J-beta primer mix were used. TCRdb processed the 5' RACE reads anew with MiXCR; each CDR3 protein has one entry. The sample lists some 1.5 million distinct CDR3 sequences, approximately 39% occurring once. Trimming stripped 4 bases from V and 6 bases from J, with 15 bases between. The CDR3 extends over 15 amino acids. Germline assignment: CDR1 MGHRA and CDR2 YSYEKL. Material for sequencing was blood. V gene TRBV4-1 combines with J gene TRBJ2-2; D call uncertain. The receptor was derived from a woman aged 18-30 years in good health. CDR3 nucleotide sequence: TGCGCCAGCAGCCCAAGACACAGCCACGCCGGGGAGCTGTTTTTT. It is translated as CASSPRHSHAGELFF.